Included here is one TCR beta chain sequence, with context. As yet, its antigen is unknown. The data were obtained in a study of T-cell reconstitution after alpha-beta-depleted transplantation in children. Findings of the study overall: After transplant, at about two months, alpha-beta T cells were reportedly derived from several hundred expanded graft clones. Some patients' high day-60 TCRbeta diversity was attributed to recipient cells surviving conditioning.

V was pared by 5 bases and J by 6 bases, with 10 bases between. In germline, CDR1 is SGHAT, CDR2 FQDESV (reference sequence). CDR3 length: 13 residues. Unique molecular identifiers were built into the TCRbeta library. Via MiXCR, TCRdb re-called the PCR reads, giving one row per CDR3 protein. The table has some 200,000 distinct CDR3 sequences, 7% to 9% seen once; the top ten hold roughly 36%. V usage is TRBV11-1 and J usage is TRBJ2-2; tentative D call: TRBD2 (5 bases). The TCR comes from a male patient between 2 and 10 years old who had a stem cell transplant for acute myeloid leukemia, so the T cells may come from the graft donor. Here the sequenced sample was PBMCs, mostly from graft donor cells, taken 360 days after TCRalphabeta/CD19-depleted stem cell transplant. CDR3 coding DNA: TGTGCCAGCAGCCGCAACGGGGCCGGGGAGCTGTTTTTT. It is translated as CASSRNGAGELFF.